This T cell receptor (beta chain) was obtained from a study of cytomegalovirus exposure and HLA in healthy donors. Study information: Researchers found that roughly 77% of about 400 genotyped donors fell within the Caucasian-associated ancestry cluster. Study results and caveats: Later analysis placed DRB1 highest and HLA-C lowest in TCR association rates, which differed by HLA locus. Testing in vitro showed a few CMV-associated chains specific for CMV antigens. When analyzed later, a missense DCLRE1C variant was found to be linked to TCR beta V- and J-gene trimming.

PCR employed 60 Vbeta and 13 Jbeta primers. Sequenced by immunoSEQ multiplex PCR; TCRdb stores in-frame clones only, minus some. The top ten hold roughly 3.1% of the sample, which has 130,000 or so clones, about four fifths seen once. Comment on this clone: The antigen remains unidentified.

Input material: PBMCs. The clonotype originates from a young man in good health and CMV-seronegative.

This CDR3 reads CSVGSYSGNIQYF. The CDR3 DNA is TGCAGCGTCGGGAGTTATAGTGGAAACATTCAGTACTTC. This chain joins TRBV29-1 and TRBJ2-4; D possibly corresponds to TRBD2 (6 bases). The germline V gene encodes CDR1 SQVTM and CDR2 ANQGSEA. CDR3 length equals 13 residues. Between the trimmed V and J ends, which lost 6 bases and 6 bases, there was a span of 15 bases.